This TCR beta chain was found in a study of radiotherapy plus CTLA-4 blockade in lung cancer (dated by TCRdb to 2017 to 2018). About the investigation overall: Among enrolled patients, approximately 19% had an objective response and around 33% reached disease control. Overall results and qualifications from the work: After treatment with radiotherapy and ipilimumab, TCR clones that originated in tumors expanded in peripheral blood. The strongest predictors of response were reported to be early dynamic shifts in blood T cell clones along with a rise in serum interferon-beta following radiation.

As regards this clone: Its antigen remains undetermined. Base qualities were left out, and no much larger clone turns up one base away.

Receptors were amplified or captured by the immunoSEQ multiplex PCR assay. TCRdb obtained this table from immuneACCESS and retained in-frame rearrangements with V and J assigned. These tables miss some clones; where compared with another copy, unresolved V genes account for less than half of the shortfall, and the remainder is unexplained. The sample table holds about 72,000 clones, of which approximately 80% were seen once. The ten largest clones add up to roughly 4% of the sample. Focal radiation therapy combined with CTLA-4 blockade (ipilimumab) was tested in patients with chemo-refractory metastatic non-small-cell lung cancer. Reading from cysteine to phenylalanine, the CDR3 counts 14 amino acids. Of all the DNA, just the CDR3 is kept, 42 bases in frame from base 1. V was cut back by 3 bases and J by 3 bases, leaving a gap of 12 bases between them. The germline V gene specifies SNHLY as CDR1 and FYNNEI as CDR2.

This sequence originates from a human donor with non-small cell lung cancer who had a partial response to radiotherapy plus ipilimumab. The sample in question was peripheral blood, obtained from a patient treated with radiotherapy plus ipilimumab. The receptor chain draws on TRBV2 and TRBJ2-7, with no D gene named confidently. This receptor has the CDR3 CASSDVNSLYEQYF. Here is the DNA: TGTGCCAGCAGTGATGTTAACAGCCTCTACGAGCAGTACTTC.